Shown below are 21 T cell receptor beta chains from a single sample sequenced in a study of blood T cell repertoires in COVID-19. The assay was immunoSEQ multiplex PCR, and TCRdb's table has in-frame clones only and misses some. In the table there are about 200,000 clones, 80% to 90% of which are singletons. Sequences were obtained from peripheral blood. These receptors came from a man over 45 with acute or convalescent COVID-19.

This chain uses TRBV27 with TRBJ1-6; possible D gene TRBD1, 5 bases. The V and J ends lost 5 bases and 9 bases respectively, with 20 bases between them. Germline CDR1 reads MNHEY; CDR2 reads SMNVEV (reference sequence). The CDR3 sequence is 16 residues long. The CDR3 region is CASSPLTGPVGSPLHF. CDR3 in DNA: TGTGCCAGCAGTCCATTAACAGGCCCGGTTGGTTCACCCCTCCACTTT.

The rearrangement uses TRBV23-1 and TRBJ1-4; 7 positions agree with TRBD1. TRBV23-1 has ORF status, its function being uncertain. This CDR3 is built from 15 residues. Losses at the gene ends were 4 bases for V and 4 bases for J; bases not matched to a gene: 6. The CDR3 spells CASSPGTAINEKLFF. In DNA form, the CDR3 reads TGCGCCAGCAGTCCCGGGACAGCCATTAATGAAAAACTGTTTTTT.

This clone was observed once. V usage is TRBV5-1 and J usage is TRBJ2-7, with TRBD2 matching 11 bases. The V and J ends lost 4 bases and 4 bases, in that order; junction bases with no gene match: 10. CDR3 length: 16 amino acids. Germline V gives CDR1 SGHRS, CDR2 YFSETQ. The CDR3 nucleotides are TGCGCCAGCAGCAGTAGCGGGGGGGCCGGTATTTACGAGCAGTACTTC. It yields the protein CASSSSGGAGIYEQYF.

This chain uses TRBV9 with TRBJ1-2; D gene uncertain. The CDR3 sequence is 14 residues long. With 0 bases removed from V and 8 bases from J, the gap between germline ends came to 14 bases. CDR1 and CDR2 (germline): SGDLS, YYNGEE. CDR3 in DNA: TGTGCCAGCAGCGTAGGGGCCAGTTTAAGGGGCTACACCTTC. Translated: CASSVGASLRGYTF.

This chain joins TRBV5-4 and TRBJ1-2, with D unresolved. CDR1 and CDR2 (germline): SGHNT, YYREEE (reference sequence). The CDR3 is 13 residues long. V was shortened by 2 bases and J by 3 bases, with 8 bases between the two germline ends. CDR3 sequence reads: CASSLEVDYGYTF. CDR3 DNA sequence: TGTGCCAGCAGCTTAGAGGTAGACTATGGCTACACCTTC.

V is TRBV9 and J is TRBJ2-3; 10 nucleotides align to TRBD2. This CDR3 is built from 16 residues. The J segment lost 1 base and the V segment lost 2 bases, leaving 4 bases of the junction unmatched. Germline CDR1 reads SGDLS; CDR2 reads YYNGEE. CDR3 bases: TGTGCCAGCAGCGTTACTAGCGGGACGGGCACAGATACGCAGTATTTT. Residues: CASSVTSGTGTDTQYF.

The gene calls are TRBV6-5 and TRBJ2-6; D not resolved. Trimming shortened V by 5 bases and J by 0 bases, and 2 bases separated the two germline ends. CDR1 and CDR2 from the germline V gene are MNHEY and SVGAGI. The CDR3 consists of 13 residues. Written as DNA, the CDR3 is TGTGCCAGCAGTCTCTCTGGGGCCAACGTCCTGACTTTC. This translates into CASSLSGANVLTF.

This chain links TRBV24-1 with TRBJ1-5; D perhaps matches TRBD1 (5 bases). Per germline, CDR1 KGHDR and CDR2 SFDVKD. The CDR3 has 13 amino acids. Trimming took off 4 bases at V and 2 bases at J, with 5 bases between the two ends. CDR3: CATSEGGNQPQHF. The DNA for the CDR3 is TGTGCCACCAGTGAAGGGGGCAATCAGCCCCAGCATTTT.

J is TRBJ2-3 and V is TRBV27; no firm D call. CDR1 and CDR2 (germline): MNHEY, SMNVEV (reference sequence). Trimming shortened V by 2 bases and J by 0 bases, and 6 bases separated the two germline ends. CDR3 length: 14 residues. In DNA, the CDR3 is TGTGCCAGCAGTTTAGCTGGCAGCACAGATACGCAGTATTTT. Translating it yields CASSLAGSTDTQYF.

The genes are TRBV16 and TRBJ1-1; D not certain. Trimming took off 2 bases at V and 5 bases at J, with 6 bases between the two ends. The germline V gene encodes CDR1 KGHSY and CDR2 FQNENV. CDR3 length: 12 amino acids. The CDR3 protein is CASSQLVTEAFF. DNA for the CDR3: TGTGCCAGCAGCCAACTAGTTACTGAAGCTTTCTTT.

The gene calls are TRBV29-1 and TRBJ1-1, with D possibly matching TRBD1 (6 bases). Deletions cut 4 bases from V and 5 bases from J, with 14 bases between. Germline values: CDR1 SQVTM, CDR2 ANQGSEA. The CDR3 covers 13 residues. CDR3 sequence reads: CSVGGRGGTEAFF. CDR3 sequence (DNA): TGCAGCGTTGGGGGCAGGGGTGGGACTGAAGCTTTCTTT.

This chain joins TRBV11-2 and TRBJ1-3; 8 positions agree with TRBD1. The junction had 5 bases not matched to a gene; V was cut back by 1 base and J by 3 bases. Germline V gene lookup returns CDR1 SGHAT and CDR2 FQNNGV. CDR3 length: 16 amino acids. DNA of the CDR3: TGTGCCAGCAGCTTAGGTCAGGGGGCTGTTGGAAACACCATATATTTT. It encodes CASSLGQGAVGNTIYF.

The chain combines TRBV27 with TRBJ1-2; no clear D gene. CDR1 and CDR2 from the germline V gene are MNHEY and SMNVEV (reference sequence). The CDR3 totals 11 residues. V was trimmed by 5 bases and J by 7 bases, leaving 8 bases between them. The chain's CDR3 is CASSGGAGYTF. As DNA, the CDR3 is TGTGCCAGCAGTGGAGGTGCTGGCTACACCTTC.

This chain joins TRBV27 and TRBJ1-6; D possibly corresponds to TRBD1 (6 bases). Between the trimmed V and J ends, which lost 4 bases and 8 bases, there was a span of 15 bases. Germline-derived CDR1 and CDR2 are MNHEY and SMNVEV (reference sequence). This CDR3 has 15 residues. The CDR3 DNA is TGTGCCAGCAGTTCGACAGGCCCCGCGTATTCACCCCTCCACTTT. It is translated as CASSSTGPAYSPLHF.

This chain uses TRBV3-1 (or the pseudogene TRBV3-2) with TRBJ2-5; D may be TRBD2 (5 bases). The germline gives CDR1 LGHDT, CDR2 YNNKEL (reference sequence). With 7 bases removed from V and 4 bases from J, the gap between germline ends came to 19 bases. This CDR3 region has 15 residues. The CDR3 bases are TGTGCCAGCACACCACCTATCGGGGTACGAGAGACCCAGTACTTC. The encoded protein is CASTPPIGVRETQYF.

The chain joins TRBV18 to TRBJ2-1; 7 nucleotides agree with TRBD2. V shed 3 bases, J shed 1 base, and the junction held 3 bases outside the gene matches. The CDR3 has 15 residues. Germline V gives CDR1 KGHSH, CDR2 LQKENI. The CDR3 coding sequence is TGTGCCAGCTCACCCACGGGGGGTTCCTACAATGAGCAGTTCTTC. It translates to CASSPTGGSYNEQFF.

The V gene is TRBV4-1, the J gene TRBJ1-2; no clear D gene. Per the germline V gene, CDR1 is MGHRA and CDR2 is YSYEKL. The V and J ends lost 1 base and 9 bases respectively, with 18 bases between them. This CDR3 has 15 amino acids. The CDR3 region has the DNA TGCGCCAGCAGCCAAGGATTCCTACCTCCGGTACGCTACACCTTC. Its translation is CASSQGFLPPVRYTF.

The gene calls are TRBV5-1 and TRBJ1-2, with 7 positions matching TRBD1. The germline V gene encodes CDR1 SGHRS and CDR2 YFSETQ. This CDR3 has 15 amino acids. V lost 3 bases and J lost 4; bases outside the gene matches: 9. The CDR3 nucleotides are TGCGCCAGCAGCTGGGACAGCCCGTTGGTCTATGGCTACACCTTC. It codes for CASSWDSPLVYGYTF.

The chain joins TRBV9 to TRBJ1-1; D possibly corresponds to TRBD1 (6 bases). The V end lost 6 bases, the J end lost 2 bases, and 17 bases lay between the germline ends. This CDR3 contains 15 residues. The germline V gene has CDR1 SGDLS and CDR2 YYNGEE. The CDR3 here is CASTLGGELNTEAFF. Here the CDR3 DNA reads TGTGCCAGCACCCTAGGGGGGGAGCTCAACACTGAAGCTTTCTTT.

The gene calls are TRBV4-2 and TRBJ1-4, with D uncertain. Germline V CDR1 and CDR2: LGHNA, YNFKEQ. The CDR3 sequence is 13 residues long. Trimming took off 2 bases at V and 7 bases at J, with 8 bases between the two ends. The CDR3 loop reads CASSQSSSEKLFF. The DNA of the CDR3 is TGTGCCAGCAGCCAATCCTCGAGTGAAAAACTGTTTTTT.

The chain recombines TRBV21-1 with TRBJ1-1. TRBV21-1 is labeled a pseudogene. The CDR3 covers 15 residues. The DNA for the CDR3 is TGTGCCAGCAGCAAAGGCTATTCACTGAACACTGAAGCTTTCTTT. Translating gives CASSKGYSLNTEAFF.